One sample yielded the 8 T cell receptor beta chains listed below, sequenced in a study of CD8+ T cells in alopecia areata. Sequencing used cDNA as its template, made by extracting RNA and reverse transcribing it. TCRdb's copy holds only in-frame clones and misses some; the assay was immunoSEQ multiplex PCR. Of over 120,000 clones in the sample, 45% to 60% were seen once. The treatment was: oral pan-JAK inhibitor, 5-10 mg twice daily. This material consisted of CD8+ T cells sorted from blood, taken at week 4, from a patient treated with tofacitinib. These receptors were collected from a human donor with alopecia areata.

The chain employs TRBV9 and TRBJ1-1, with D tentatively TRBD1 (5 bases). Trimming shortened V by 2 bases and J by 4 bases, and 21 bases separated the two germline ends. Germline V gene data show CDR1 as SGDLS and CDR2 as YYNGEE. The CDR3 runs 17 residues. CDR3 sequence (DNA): TGTGCCAGCAGCGTGGGGATCGGCAAGGGGAGAGGCACTGAAGCTTTCTTT. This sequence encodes CASSVGIGKGRGTEAFF.

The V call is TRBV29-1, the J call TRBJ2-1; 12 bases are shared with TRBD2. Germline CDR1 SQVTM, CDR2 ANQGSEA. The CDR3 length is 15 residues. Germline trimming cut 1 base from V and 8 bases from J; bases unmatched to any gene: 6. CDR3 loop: CSVEGILAGGDEQFF. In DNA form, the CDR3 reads TGCAGCGTTGAAGGAATACTAGCGGGGGGCGATGAGCAGTTCTTC.

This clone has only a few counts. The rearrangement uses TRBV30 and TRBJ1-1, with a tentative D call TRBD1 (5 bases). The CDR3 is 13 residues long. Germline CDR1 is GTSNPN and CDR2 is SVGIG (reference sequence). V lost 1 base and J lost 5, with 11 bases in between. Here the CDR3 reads CAWSAQGGTEAFF. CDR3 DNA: TGTGCCTGGAGTGCCCAGGGAGGGACTGAAGCTTTCTTT.

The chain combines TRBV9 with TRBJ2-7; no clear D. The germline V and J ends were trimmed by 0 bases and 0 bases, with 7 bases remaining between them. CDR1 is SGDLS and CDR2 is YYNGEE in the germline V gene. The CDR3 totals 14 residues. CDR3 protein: CASSVGSSSYEQYF. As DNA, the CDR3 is TGTGCCAGCAGCGTAGGTAGTAGCTCCTACGAGCAGTACTTC.

The CDR3 DNA is TGTGCCAGCAGCACTGTCCCGAACACTGAAGCTTTCTTT. Residues: CASSTVPNTEAFF. V gene TRBV5-4 combines with J gene TRBJ1-1, with no clear D. The CDR3 has 13 amino acids. The V end was cut by 4 bases, the J end by 1 base, with 8 bases between. Germline-derived CDR1 and CDR2 are SGHNT and YYREEE (reference sequence).

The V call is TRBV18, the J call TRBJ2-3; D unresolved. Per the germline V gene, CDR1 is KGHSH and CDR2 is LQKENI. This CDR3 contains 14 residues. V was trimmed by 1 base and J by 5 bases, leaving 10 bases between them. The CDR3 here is CASSPHPQIDTQYF. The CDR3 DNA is TGTGCCAGCTCACCACATCCCCAAATAGATACGCAGTATTTT. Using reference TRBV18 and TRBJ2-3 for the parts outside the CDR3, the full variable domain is NAGVMQNPRHLVRRRGQEARLRCSPMKGHSHVYWYRQLPEEGLKFMVYLQKENIIDESGMPKERFSAEFPKEGPSILRIQQVVRGDSAAYFCASSPHPQIDTQYFGPGTRLTVL.

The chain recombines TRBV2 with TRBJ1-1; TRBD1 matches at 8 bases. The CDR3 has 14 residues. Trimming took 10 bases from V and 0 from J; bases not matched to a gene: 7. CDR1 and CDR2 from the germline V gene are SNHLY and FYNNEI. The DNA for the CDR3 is TGTGCCATCAGGACAGGGTCAATGAACACTGAAGCTTTCTTT. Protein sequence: CAIRTGSMNTEAFF.

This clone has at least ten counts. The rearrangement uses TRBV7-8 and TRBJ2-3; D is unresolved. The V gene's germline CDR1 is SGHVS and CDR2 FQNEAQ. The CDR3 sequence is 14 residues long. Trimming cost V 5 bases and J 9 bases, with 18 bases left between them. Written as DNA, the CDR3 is TGTGCCAGCAGCCCATTAACCCCGGCGCCCACGCAGTATTTT. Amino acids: CASSPLTPAPTQYF.